What follows are 14 T cell receptor beta chains derived from one specimen sequenced in a study of blood T cell repertoires in COVID-19. The protocol was immunoSEQ multiplex PCR, while the TCRdb copy is restricted to in-frame clones and leaves out a portion. In the table there are 150,000 to 200,000 clones, 70% to 90% of which are singletons. The specimen sequenced was peripheral blood. Every receptor here comes from a man between 60 and 70 years old with active or convalescent COVID-19.

V usage is TRBV5-1 and J usage is TRBJ1-2, with 11 bases that match TRBD1. Germline V gene data show CDR1 as SGHRS and CDR2 as YFSETQ. The CDR3 extends over 13 amino acids. V lost 3 bases to trimming and J lost 7 bases; unmatched junction nucleotides: 2. The CDR3 sequence: CASSSGTGGGYTF. CDR3 coding DNA: TGCGCCAGCAGCTCCGGGACAGGGGGTGGCTACACCTTC.

The chain links TRBV2 to TRBJ1-5; D is perhaps TRBD1 (5 bases). The CDR3 length is 14 residues. Germline CDR1 is SNHLY and CDR2 is FYNNEI. Trimming removed 4 bases from V and 3 bases from J, with 10 bases in between. The CDR3 loop reads CASSVEGLNQPQHF. In DNA form, the CDR3 reads TGTGCCAGCAGTGTGGAGGGACTCAATCAGCCCCAGCATTTT.

V is TRBV19 and J is TRBJ1-3; unclear D gene. The ends were cut back, 5 bases at V and 0 bases at J, with 14 bases in the middle. This CDR3 comprises 16 residues. CDR1 LNHDA and CDR2 SQIVND come from the germline V gene (reference sequence). The CDR3 loop reads CASSDPGGPSGNTIYF. CDR3 nucleotides: TGTGCCAGTAGTGATCCAGGTGGCCCCTCTGGAAACACCATATATTTT.

CDR3 in amino acids: CATSDLGTSNTGELFF. Here the CDR3 DNA reads TGTGCCACCAGTGATTTGGGGACTTCGAACACCGGGGAGCTGTTTTTT. The V call is TRBV24-1, the J call TRBJ2-2; D perhaps matches TRBD2 (6 bases). The CDR3 is 16 amino acids. Per germline, CDR1 KGHDR and CDR2 SFDVKD. Between the trimmed V and J ends, which lost 0 bases and 0 bases, there was a span of 7 bases.

The chain uses TRBV5-1 and TRBJ2-7; 10 bases are a match to TRBD1. This CDR3 comprises 15 residues. The germline V gene has CDR1 SGHRS and CDR2 YFSETQ. With V trimmed by 0 bases and J by 5 bases, 5 bases remained unmatched. The CDR3 bases are TGCGCCAGCAGCTTGGCCGGGACAGGGGCGGACGAGCAGTACTTC. Its protein product is CASSLAGTGADEQYF.

This clone showed up just a few times. This specimen includes other DNA sequences encoding the same CDR3. The chain employs TRBV2 and TRBJ1-2; D not certain. Trimming removed 6 bases from V and 2 bases from J, with 4 bases in between. This CDR3 has 11 residues. Germline V gene sequence: CDR1 SNHLY, CDR2 FYNNEI. The CDR3 DNA reads TGTGCCAGCAGCTTAAACTATGGCTACACCTTC. Residues: CASSLNYGYTF.

The chain recombines TRBV6-1 with TRBJ2-7; 9 bases are shared with TRBD1. The CDR3 has 14 amino acids. Per germline, CDR1 MNHNS and CDR2 SASEGT. With V trimmed by 1 base and J by 2 bases, 0 bases remained unmatched. The CDR3: CASSEGTGAYEQYF. The CDR3 DNA is TGTGCCAGCAGTGAAGGGACAGGGGCCTACGAGCAGTACTTC.

This clone has only one observation. The rearrangement uses TRBV11-2 and TRBJ1-2; a possible D gene is TRBD1 (6 bases). CDR3 length equals 14 residues. Trimming took 5 bases from V and 7 from J, leaving 17 bases between them. Looked up from germline, CDR1 is SGHAT and CDR2 is FQNNGV. The CDR3 DNA reads as TGTGCCAGCAGCCTCAGTGAGGGGGTGTCTGGCTACACCTTC. Translation gives CASSLSEGVSGYTF. The full variable domain, completed using reference TRBV11-2 and TRBJ1-2, is EAGVAQSPRYKIIEKRQSVAFWCNPISGHATLYWYQQILGQGPKLLIQFQNNGVVDDSQLPKDRFSAERLKGVDSTLKIQPAKLEDSAVYLCASSLSEGVSGYTFGSGTRLTVV.

The chain employs TRBV7-9 and TRBJ1-1; unclear D gene. Germline V gene sequence: CDR1 SEHNR, CDR2 FQNEAQ (reference sequence). CDR3 size: 13 residues. V lost 4 bases and J lost 4, with 10 bases in between. The CDR3: CASSSTGFTEAFF. The CDR3 nucleotides read TGTGCCAGCAGCTCGACGGGGTTCACTGAAGCTTTCTTT.

The chain employs TRBV5-6 and TRBJ2-2; 7 positions agree with TRBD2. The germline V gene has CDR1 SGHDT and CDR2 YYEEEE. The junction had 6 bases not matched to a gene; V was cut back by 0 bases and J by 4 bases. This CDR3 comprises 16 residues. CDR3 DNA: TGTGCCAGCAGCTTGGGAGCGGGACTTGCCACCGGGGAGCTGTTTTTT. Translating gives CASSLGAGLATGELFF.

The chain joins TRBV11-2 to TRBJ2-1, with D unclear. Germline values: CDR1 SGHAT, CDR2 FQNNGV. V was clipped by 0 bases and J by 0 bases, with 15 bases between them. The CDR3 has 18 residues. In nucleotides, the CDR3 is TGTGCCAGCAGCTTAGAACGGTTCCAAGCTAGCTCCTACAATGAGCAGTTCTTC. Protein sequence: CASSLERFQASSYNEQFF.

V usage is TRBV27 and J usage is TRBJ1-2; 12 bases match TRBD1. This CDR3 region has 17 residues. V shed 6 bases and J 2 bases; nucleotides not matched to a gene: 10. CDR1 is MNHEY, CDR2 SMNVEV, per germline (reference sequence). The CDR3 region has the DNA TGTGCCAGCAGACGACGGGACAGGGGGCACCTAAACTATGGCTACACCTTC. Translation: CASRRRDRGHLNYGYTF.

The V gene is TRBV6-5, the J gene TRBJ1-6; D is ambiguous. CDR3 length: 14 residues. V dropped 5 bases and J dropped 4 bases, with 9 bases sitting between them. The germline CDR1 and CDR2 sequences are MNHEY and SVGAGI. CDR3 sequence reads: CASSPVRYNSPLHF. CDR3 nucleotide sequence: TGTGCCAGCAGTCCGGTTCGTTATAATTCACCCCTCCACTTT.

This rearrangement joins TRBV18 to TRBJ1-6, with 9 nucleotides matching TRBD1. CDR1 KGHSH and CDR2 LQKENI come from the germline V gene. Trimming took 5 bases from V and 7 from J; bases not matched to a gene: 6. The CDR3 has 15 amino acids. The CDR3 protein is CASSSSGTGNSPLHF. For the CDR3, the DNA is TGTGCCAGCTCATCCTCCGGGACAGGGAATTCACCCCTCCACTTT.